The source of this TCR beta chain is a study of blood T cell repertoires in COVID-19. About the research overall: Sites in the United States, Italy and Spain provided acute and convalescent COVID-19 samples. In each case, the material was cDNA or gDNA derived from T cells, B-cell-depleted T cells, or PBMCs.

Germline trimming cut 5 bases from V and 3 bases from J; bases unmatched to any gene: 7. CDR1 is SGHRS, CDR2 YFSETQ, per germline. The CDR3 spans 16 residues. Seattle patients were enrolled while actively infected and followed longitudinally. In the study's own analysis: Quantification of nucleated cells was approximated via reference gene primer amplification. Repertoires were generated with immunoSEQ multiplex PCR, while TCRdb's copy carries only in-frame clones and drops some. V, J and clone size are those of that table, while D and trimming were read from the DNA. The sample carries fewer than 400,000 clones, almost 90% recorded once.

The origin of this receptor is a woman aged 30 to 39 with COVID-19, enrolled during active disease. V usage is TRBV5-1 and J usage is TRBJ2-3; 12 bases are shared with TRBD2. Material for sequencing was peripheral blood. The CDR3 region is CASSSSGRARTDTQYF. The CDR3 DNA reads TGCGCCAGCAGTTCTAGCGGGAGGGCGCGAACAGATACGCAGTATTTT.